This TCR beta chain is from a study of CD4 T cells in relation to SARS-CoV-2 and coronaviruses. Study-wide context: Convalescent patients had median age roughly 38 years, range roughly 20 to 72. Shared crossreactive spike epitopes were mapped to their HLA restriction.

Details on this clone: Its antigen is still unknown.

Study-wide results and limits: This crossreactivity analysis covered spike protein alone, no other viral proteins.

Survey-level TCR-beta sequencing used DNA from CEF-cultured naive and memory CD4+ T cells. Assay used: immunoSEQ multiplex PCR; TCRdb lists only in-frame clones, some missing. The sample carries approximately 39,000 clones, 60% to 85% recorded once. V lost 6 bases to trimming and J lost 4 bases; unmatched junction nucleotides: 9. Germline CDR1 and CDR2: MDHEN and SYDVKM. The CDR3 has 15 amino acids. Sequencing was done on a sample of memory CD4+ T cells from PBMCs, cultured in vitro. This TCR came from an adult with COVID-19. The chain is built from TRBV28 and TRBJ2-1; 7 bases fit TRBD2. The CDR3: CASSPLSSGYNEQFF. The CDR3 DNA follows: TGTGCCAGCAGCCCCCTGTCTAGCGGATACAATGAGCAGTTCTTC.